The present entry profiles one T cell receptor (beta chain) with its context. The record originates from a study of blood T cell repertoires in COVID-19. Study as a whole: From the United States, Italy and Spain came samples of acute and convalescent COVID-19. T cells, B-cell-depleted T cells, or PBMCs provided the cDNA or gDNA that served as material.

Study processing details: Estimation of nucleated cell counts was performed using reference gene primer amplification. The data were produced by immunoSEQ multiplex PCR, yet TCRdb's version contains in-frame clones alone and is incomplete. That table gives V, J and clone size, and the DNA gave D and trimming. The sample contains 81,000 or so clones, over 80% of which appear only once. The CDR3 has 12 amino acids. Trimming at V came to 4 bases and at J to 11 bases, leaving 7 bases not matched to a gene. Per germline, CDR1 SGHRS and CDR2 YFSETQ. Sample: peripheral blood. This clonotype was sampled from a woman aged 55 to 70 with active COVID-19. V usage is TRBV5-1 and J usage is TRBJ1-1, with 8 bases lining up with TRBD1. CDR3 bases: TGCGCCAGCAGCACCGACAGGGGAAAGGCTTTCTTT. As protein: CASSTDRGKAFF.